This T cell receptor (beta chain) emerged from a study of blood T cell repertoires in COVID-19. The wider study: T cells, B-cell-depleted T cells, or PBMCs supplied cDNA or gDNA.

Sequenced by immunoSEQ multiplex PCR; TCRdb stores in-frame clones only, minus some. The sample has about 410,000 clones; about 88% are singletons. Unmatched junction bases numbered 3, after V lost 2 bases and J lost 6 bases. The CDR3 covers 13 residues. Germline CDR1 SGHTA, CDR2 FQGNSA. The receptor comes from a woman in her thirties or forties with COVID-19, enrolled during active disease. The V call is TRBV7-2, the J call TRBJ1-1; 7 positions match TRBD1. The specimen sequenced was peripheral blood. The CDR3 loop is CASSLRGLAEAFF. The CDR3 DNA reads as TGTGCCAGCAGCTTAAGGGGGCTCGCTGAAGCTTTCTTT.